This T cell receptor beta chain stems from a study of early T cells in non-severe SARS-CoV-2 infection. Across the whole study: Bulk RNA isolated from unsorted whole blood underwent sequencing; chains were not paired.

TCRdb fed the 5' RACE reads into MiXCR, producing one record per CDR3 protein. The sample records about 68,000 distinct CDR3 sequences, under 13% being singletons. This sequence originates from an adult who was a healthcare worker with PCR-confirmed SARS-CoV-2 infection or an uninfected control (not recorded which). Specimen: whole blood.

The CDR3 region is CATRTSSYNEQFF. In DNA form, the CDR3 reads TGTGCCACCCGGACTAGCTCCTACAATGAGCAGTTCTTC. V gene TRBV6-2 or TRBV6-3 combines with J gene TRBJ2-1; TRBD2 matches at 7 bases. The CDR3 is 13 residues long. CDR1 and CDR2 (germline): MNHEY, SVGEGT. The V segment lost 10 bases and the J segment 0 bases; nucleotides outside the gene matches: 3.